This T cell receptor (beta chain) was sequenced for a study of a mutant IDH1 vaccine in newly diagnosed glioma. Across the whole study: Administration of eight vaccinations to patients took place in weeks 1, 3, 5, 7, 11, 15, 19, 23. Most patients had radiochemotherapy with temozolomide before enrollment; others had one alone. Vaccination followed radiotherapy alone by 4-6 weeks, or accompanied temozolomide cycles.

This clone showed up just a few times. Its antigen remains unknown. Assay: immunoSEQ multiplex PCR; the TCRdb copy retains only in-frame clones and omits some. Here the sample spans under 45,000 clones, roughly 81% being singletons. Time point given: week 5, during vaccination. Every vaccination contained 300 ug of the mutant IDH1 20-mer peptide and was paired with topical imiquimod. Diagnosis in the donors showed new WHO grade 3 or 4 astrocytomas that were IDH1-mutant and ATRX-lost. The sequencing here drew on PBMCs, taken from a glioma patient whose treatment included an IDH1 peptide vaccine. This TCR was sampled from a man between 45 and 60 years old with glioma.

CDR3 sequence: CASSFTTGASNQPQHF. The CDR3 region has the DNA TGTGCCAGCAGCTTTACCACAGGCGCGAGCAATCAGCCCCAGCATTTT. J is TRBJ1-5 and V is TRBV7-9; tentatively, D is TRBD1 (5 bases). The germline V gene encodes CDR1 SEHNR and CDR2 FQNEAQ (reference sequence). V was pared by 3 bases and J by 1 base, with 13 bases between. This CDR3 spans 16 amino acids.